These T cell receptor beta chains were read from a single sample in a study of shared clonotypes between healthy human individuals. Data came from immunoSEQ multiplex PCR; TCRdb stores just in-frame clones and leaves some out. This sample has some 2,000,000 clones, with 90% to 95% found just once. Sample: naive CD4+ T cells sorted from blood. The receptors come from a young man in good health. CDR3s include the opening cysteine and the closing phenylalanine or tryptophan. D genes are given only for firm matches. Rows may omit the clone size; those that give it use once, few, many or a size class.

length	V	J	D	size	CDR3	DNA
14	TRBV5-1	TRBJ2-7	TRBD2	-	CASSETSGVYEQYF	TGCGCCAGCAGCGAAACTAGCGGGGTCTACGAGCAGTACTTC
15	TRBV7-2	TRBJ2-7	-	-	CASSLLGADSYEQYF	TGTGCCAGCAGCTTACTCGGAGCGGACTCCTACGAGCAGTACTTC
13	TRBV7-9	TRBJ1-2	-	-	CASSRGQNYGYTF	TGTGCCAGCAGCCGTGGACAAAACTATGGCTACACCTTC
14	TRBV9	TRBJ2-5	-	-	CASSAGLLKETQYF	TGTGCCAGCAGCGCGGGACTCCTCAAAGAGACCCAGTACTTC
13	TRBV6-1	TRBJ1-6	-	once	CASSEEGNSPLHF	TGTGCCAGCAGTGAAGAGGGCAATTCACCCCTCCACTTT
13	TRBV29-1	TRBJ2-4	-	-	CSVQGLAKNIQYF	TGCAGCGTTCAGGGTCTAGCCAAAAACATTCAGTACTTC
15	TRBV28	TRBJ2-2	TRBD1	-	CASSFSDRDTGELFF	TGTGCCAGCAGTTTTTCGGACAGGGACACCGGGGAGCTGTTTTTT
14	TRBV6-6	TRBJ1-1	TRBD1	-	CASASQGAVTEAFF	TGTGCCAGCGCTTCTCAGGGGGCGGTCACTGAAGCTTTCTTT
15	TRBV30	TRBJ1-3	-	-	CAWSVRQNSGNTIYF	TGTGCCTGGAGTGTACGGCAGAACTCTGGAAACACCATATATTTT
15	TRBV6-5	TRBJ2-5	TRBD1	-	CASSGDRDLYETQYF	TGTGCCAGCAGCGGAGACAGGGACCTATACGAGACCCAGTACTTC
16	TRBV27	TRBJ2-1	TRBD2	once	CASRTSGGDSYNEQFF	TGTGCCAGCAGGACTAGCGGGGGGGACTCCTACAATGAGCAGTTCTTC
13	TRBV6-5	TRBJ2-5	-	-	CASSYSSEETQYF	TGTGCCAGCAGTTACTCGTCGGAGGAGACCCAGTACTTC
14	TRBV19	TRBJ2-2	-	-	CASSFTGNTGELFF	TGTGCCAGTAGTTTTACAGGGAACACCGGGGAGCTGTTTTTT
13	TRBV5-8	TRBJ2-7	-	-	CASSLSWGYEQYF	TGTGCCAGCAGCTTGAGTTGGGGATACGAGCAGTACTTC
13	TRBV5-6	TRBJ1-2	-	-	CASSFLGNYGYTF	TGTGCCAGCAGCTTCTTGGGAAACTATGGCTACACCTTC
11	TRBV5-1	TRBJ2-3	TRBD1	-	CASSEDRVQYF	TGCGCCAGCAGCGAGGACAGGGTACAGTATTTT
16	TRBV4-3	TRBJ2-2	TRBD1	once	CASSQTGTVGTGELFF	TGCGCCAGCAGCCAAACCGGGACAGTGGGCACCGGGGAGCTGTTTTTT
15	TRBV6-1	TRBJ1-2	TRBD1	-	CASSEGRQGARGYTF	TGTGCCAGCAGTGAAGGGAGACAGGGGGCGCGGGGCTACACCTTC
11	TRBV10-1	TRBJ2-3	-	-	CASSAEDTQYF	TGCGCCAGCAGTGCGGAAGATACGCAGTATTTT
14	TRBV13	TRBJ2-7	-	-	CASSLAGVLSEQYF	TGTGCCAGCAGCTTAGCGGGGGTCCTCTCCGAGCAGTACTTC
14	TRBV11-2	TRBJ2-1	-	-	CASSLVAPSNEQFF	TGTGCCAGCAGCTTAGTTGCCCCCTCGAATGAGCAGTTCTTC
14	TRBV6-6	TRBJ2-1	TRBD2	-	CASSTRGTSTKQFF	TGTGCCAGCAGTACACGGGGGACTAGCACAAAGCAGTTCTTC
17	TRBV4-1	TRBJ2-5	TRBD2	once	CASSHELSSGGQETQYF	TGCGCCAGCAGCCATGAACTCTCGAGCGGGGGCCAGGAGACCCAGTACTTC
12	TRBV10-3	TRBJ2-3	-	-	CAISDRTDTQYF	TGTGCCATCAGTGACAGGACAGATACGCAGTATTTT
14	TRBV6-1	TRBJ2-7	TRBD1	-	CASGRGTGNYEQYF	TGTGCCAGCGGCAGGGGGACAGGGAACTACGAGCAGTACTTC
15	TRBV7-3	TRBJ2-1	TRBD1	-	CASSADRSSYNEQFF	TGTGCCAGCAGCGCGGACAGGAGCTCCTACAATGAGCAGTTCTTC
14	TRBV18	TRBJ1-2	-	once	CASRQEGSNYGYTF	TGTGCCAGCCGACAGGAGGGCTCTAACTATGGCTACACCTTC
14	TRBV5-4	TRBJ1-2	-	once	CASSPEGGYYGYTF	TGTGCCAGCAGCCCAGAGGGGGGCTACTATGGCTACACCTTC